This T cell receptor (beta chain) was identified in a study of blood T cells in healthy people across ages. The V gene's germline CDR1 is DFQATT and CDR2 SNEGSKA (reference sequence). The length of the CDR3 is 15 residues. Trimming removed 2 bases at V and 1 base at J, with 13 bases between. Each donor was a healthy Caucasian individual from Russia, aged roughly 6 to 90. Then a second PCR, running about 6 to 12 cycles, was carried out with a sample-barcoded 5' primer and a J-beta primer mix. TCRdb independently ran MiXCR on the 5' RACE reads; one entry per CDR3 protein. The profile shows 750,000 or so distinct CDR3 sequences, around a quarter of them singletons. A further study also used this sample, focusing on T cells of mothers and their children. That report adds: Reads recorded for TCR beta CDR3 numbered over 9 million per mother and about 3 million per child.

Sequenced sample: blood. The rearrangement joins TRBV20-1 to TRBJ2-3; D is possibly TRBD2 (6 bases). The clonotype comes from a boy under 18 in good health. Written as DNA, the CDR3 is TGCAGTGCTAGATCTCTAGCGCCCCGCACAGATACGCAGTATTTT. The encoded protein is CSARSLAPRTDTQYF.